One TCR beta chain is described in this entry. In the original workflow: Scientists estimated how many nucleated cells there were by amplifying reference gene primers. Only in-frame clones appear in the TCRdb table, and some are missing; sequencing was by immunoSEQ multiplex PCR. The D gene and trimming were derived from the DNA, and the V and J assignments and clone size from that table. The sample holds about 240,000 clones, 75% to 90% seen once. The data belong to a study of blood T cell repertoires in COVID-19. On the study more broadly: Acute-phase and convalescent COVID-19 samples originated in the United States, Italy and Spain. In each case, the material was cDNA or gDNA derived from T cells, B-cell-depleted T cells, or PBMCs.

Germline CDR1 reads SEHNR; CDR2 reads FQNEAQ (reference sequence). V lost 1 base and J lost 7; bases outside the gene matches: 13. This CDR3 is built from 19 residues. The J gene is TRBJ1-4, the V gene TRBV7-9, with 12 bases lining up with TRBD1. The receptor comes from a woman aged 60-75 years with active or convalescent COVID-19. Sequences were obtained from peripheral blood. Here the CDR3 reads CASSLVELGQGAVGEKLFF. The CDR3 DNA reads as TGTGCCAGCAGCTTAGTCGAATTGGGACAGGGGGCCGTAGGTGAAAAACTGTTTTTT. Supplemented by reference TRBV7-9 and TRBJ1-4, the full variable domain reads DTGVSQNPRHKITKRGQNVTFRCDPISEHNRLYWYRQTLGQGPEFLTYFQNEAQLEKSRLLSDRFSAERPKGSFSTLEIQRTEQGDSAMYLCASSLVELGQGAVGEKLFFGSGTQLSVL.